This T cell receptor (beta chain) was found in a study of immune cell composition in non-small cell lung cancer. Method: immunoSEQ multiplex PCR; TCRdb's copy keeps in-frame clones and lacks some. Here the sample spans some 3,000 clones, over 65% being singletons. Details on this clone: Its specificity is not known.

V lost 3 bases, J lost 0 bases, and 3 bases lay in between. This CDR3 has 14 amino acids. CDR1 is SGHTA, CDR2 FQGTGA, per germline. Notes on the study in general: Top 10 clone scores and clonality were higher in squamous than adenocarcinoma. About 80% of squamous and around 35% of adenocarcinoma cases had tumour-associated clones >0.5%.

The TCR sequence derives from a human donor with non-small cell lung cancer. Sequenced material: lung tumor tissue. The chain links TRBV7-3 to TRBJ1-6; D is uncertain. This CDR3 reads CASSFNSYNSPLHF. The DNA for the CDR3 is TGTGCCAGCAGCTTTAACTCCTATAATTCACCCCTCCACTTT.